Listed below are T cell receptor beta chains from one sample, sequenced in a study of T-cell memory formation after mild COVID-19. Using its own MiXCR run on the 5' RACE reads, TCRdb lists one record per CDR3 protein. The sample shows more than 150,000 distinct CDR3 sequences, less than 20% of them seen only once. The sample consisted of PBMCs or a T cell subset sorted from them (not recorded which). Receptors originate from a man aged 18-30 years who had mild COVID-19 (a few samples of this study predate the infection). Cell type and time point are not known. Both conserved end residues are part of each CDR3. The order of the fields is CDR3 DNA, CDR3 protein, V gene, D gene, J gene, clone size. D genes are given only for firm matches. For some rows the clone size is stated as once, few or many, or as a class when expanded; others skip it.

cdr3_nt: TGCGCCAGCAGCCAAGATTTTAGTTATAGCAATCAGCCCCAGCATTTT
cdr3_aa: CASSQDFSYSNQPQHF
v_call: TRBV4-3
d_call: -
j_call: TRBJ1-5
clone_size: -

cdr3_nt: TGTGCCAGCAGCTTCGCCCAGAACAGCGATGAGCAGTTCTTC
cdr3_aa: CASSFAQNSDEQFF
v_call: TRBV7-6
d_call: -
j_call: TRBJ2-1
clone_size: few

cdr3_nt: TGCGCCAGCAGCCGAGACAGGGGTCGACAGCCCCAGCATTTT
cdr3_aa: CASSRDRGRQPQHF
v_call: TRBV4-1
d_call: TRBD1
j_call: TRBJ1-5
clone_size: -

cdr3_nt: TGCGCCAGCAGCTTGGGAGGGACAGGGGAGTATGGCTACACCTTC
cdr3_aa: CASSLGGTGEYGYTF
v_call: TRBV5-1
d_call: TRBD1
j_call: TRBJ1-2
clone_size: few

cdr3_nt: TGTGCCAGCATTCCCTTGGGGTCGAGCTCCTATAATTCACCCCTCCACTTT
cdr3_aa: CASIPLGSSSYNSPLHF
v_call: TRBV25-1
d_call: -
j_call: TRBJ1-6
clone_size: few

cdr3_nt: TGCAGTGCTTGCCGACCGGCGACAGATACGCAGTATTTT
cdr3_aa: CSACRPATDTQYF
v_call: TRBV20-1
d_call: -
j_call: TRBJ2-3
clone_size: -

cdr3_nt: TGCAGCGTTGTGTCTGGATACTACAATGAGCAGTTCTTC
cdr3_aa: CSVVSGYYNEQFF
v_call: TRBV29-1
d_call: -
j_call: TRBJ2-1
clone_size: -

cdr3_nt: TGTGCCTGGGGACAGGGGGGCTCTGGGGCCAACGTCCTGACTTTC
cdr3_aa: CAWGQGGSGANVLTF
v_call: TRBV30
d_call: TRBD1
j_call: TRBJ2-6
clone_size: -

cdr3_nt: TGTGCCACCAGCCGAATGATAGAAGGTACTGAAGCTTTCTTT
cdr3_aa: CATSRMIEGTEAFF
v_call: TRBV15
d_call: -
j_call: TRBJ1-1
clone_size: -

cdr3_nt: TGTGCCAGCAGTTCGATGCAGGGGAGCAATCAGCCCCAGCATTTT
cdr3_aa: CASSSMQGSNQPQHF
v_call: TRBV12-3/TRBV12-4
d_call: -
j_call: TRBJ1-5
clone_size: few

cdr3_nt: TGCAGTGCTAGACCCCCGTCATCAAGGGGATCACCCCTCCACTTT
cdr3_aa: CSARPPSSRGSPLHF
v_call: TRBV20-1
d_call: -
j_call: TRBJ1-6
clone_size: few

cdr3_nt: TGTGCCAGCAGCTCCGGGGGAGCTGCAGATACGCAGTATTTT
cdr3_aa: CASSSGGAADTQYF
v_call: TRBV5-4
d_call: -
j_call: TRBJ2-3
clone_size: -

cdr3_nt: TGTGCCAGCAGCCCGCGAGAGGGGGGGACCCAGTACTTC
cdr3_aa: CASSPREGGTQYF
v_call: TRBV7-3
d_call: -
j_call: TRBJ2-5
clone_size: -

cdr3_nt: TGTGCCAGCAATCAGGGGTTGGAGACCCAGTACTTC
cdr3_aa: CASNQGLETQYF
v_call: TRBV11-2
d_call: -
j_call: TRBJ2-5
clone_size: few

cdr3_nt: TGCAGCGTTGAGTCAGCGGGCGGGGGGGCATACAATGAGCAGTTCTTC
cdr3_aa: CSVESAGGGAYNEQFF
v_call: TRBV29-1
d_call: TRBD2
j_call: TRBJ2-1
clone_size: few

cdr3_nt: TGCAGTGCTGGCGGACATTCCCCGGAAGGCTACACCTTC
cdr3_aa: CSAGGHSPEGYTF
v_call: TRBV20-1
d_call: -
j_call: TRBJ1-2
clone_size: few

cdr3_nt: TGCAGTGCTAGAGGGTTTCCGAACACTGAAGCTTTCTTT
cdr3_aa: CSARGFPNTEAFF
v_call: TRBV20-1
d_call: -
j_call: TRBJ1-1
clone_size: few

cdr3_nt: TGTGCCAGCGGAATAACAGGGGGTAGCGAAAAACTGTTTTTT
cdr3_aa: CASGITGGSEKLFF
v_call: TRBV5-8
d_call: TRBD1
j_call: TRBJ1-4
clone_size: -

cdr3_nt: TGTGCCAGCAGTTTCGGGGATCTCATTCACTATGGCTACACCTTC
cdr3_aa: CASSFGDLIHYGYTF
v_call: TRBV12-3/TRBV12-4
d_call: -
j_call: TRBJ1-2
clone_size: few

cdr3_nt: TGTGCCAGCAGCGGCGGGACAGGGGGCGCGAATGAAAAACTGTTTTTT
cdr3_aa: CASSGGTGGANEKLFF
v_call: TRBV5-6
d_call: TRBD1
j_call: TRBJ1-4
clone_size: many

cdr3_nt: TGTGCCAGCAGCTTAGGGGAGGGACCCAGGGAGACCCAGTACTTC
cdr3_aa: CASSLGEGPRETQYF
v_call: TRBV7-9
d_call: TRBD2
j_call: TRBJ2-5
clone_size: -

cdr3_nt: TGTGCCAGCCAGGACCCTGGGACAGATACGCAGTATTTT
cdr3_aa: CASQDPGTDTQYF
v_call: TRBV6-5
d_call: -
j_call: TRBJ2-3
clone_size: few

cdr3_nt: TGTGCCAGCAGCTTATCCGTAGGGTCCGAGACCCAGTACTTC
cdr3_aa: CASSLSVGSETQYF
v_call: TRBV7-2
d_call: -
j_call: TRBJ2-5
clone_size: -

cdr3_nt: TGTGCCAGCAGTTCTAGGTTTGGACAGGGCAAACAAGAGACCCAGTACTTC
cdr3_aa: CASSSRFGQGKQETQYF
v_call: TRBV27
d_call: TRBD1
j_call: TRBJ2-5
clone_size: -